Each of the 13 T cell receptor beta chains below was sequenced from the same sample in a study of blood T cell repertoires in COVID-19 (TCRdb year 2020). Libraries were made using the immunoSEQ multiplex PCR assay. In its TCRdb copy, this immuneACCESS table keeps in-frame sequences only and misses some clones. Where compared with another copy, unresolved V genes explain less than half of these, and the others have no known cause. The sample yields approximately 310,000 clones; 75% to 90% were counted once. 2.2% of the sample goes to the ten largest clones. The sample taken for sequencing was PBMCs or T cells enriched from blood (not recorded which). The receptors were sampled from a man aged 25 to 40 who had recovered from COVID-19.

V and J are TRBV6-2 or TRBV6-3 and TRBJ1-1; D gene ambiguous. Looked up from germline, CDR1 is MNHEY and CDR2 is SVGEGT. Trimming pared 0 bases from V and 8 bases from J, leaving 22 bases between. The CDR3 loop spans 17 amino acids. CDR3 coding DNA: TGTGCCAGCAGTTACTCGCGATGGGCGGACCGGGGAAAGGAAGCTTTCTTT. Translation: CASSYSRWADRGKEAFF.

The rearrangement links TRBV9 to TRBJ2-7, with 11 positions matching TRBD1. The CDR3 is made up of 13 amino acids. V lost 2 bases to trimming and J lost 11 bases; unmatched junction nucleotides: 6. Germline V gives CDR1 SGDLS, CDR2 YYNGEE. The CDR3 is CASSVEDRGPEYF. The CDR3 bases are TGTGCCAGCAGCGTCGAGGACAGGGGGCCGGAGTACTTC.

The V call is TRBV2, the J call TRBJ1-2; D unresolved. The germline V gene encodes CDR1 SNHLY and CDR2 FYNNEI. The CDR3 consists of 12 residues. V lost 5 bases, J lost 4 bases, and 8 bases lay in between. The CDR3 sequence: CASSTETYGYTF. Written as DNA, the CDR3 is TGTGCCAGCAGTACAGAAACCTATGGCTACACCTTC.

This chain links TRBV11-2 with TRBJ2-7; 8 bases line up with TRBD1. Unmatched junction bases numbered 3, after V lost 5 bases and J lost 0 bases. CDR3 length equals 14 residues. Germline V gene lookup returns CDR1 SGHAT and CDR2 FQNNGV. CDR3 nucleotide sequence: TGTGCCAGCAGCATGGACAGGGTCTCCTACGAGCAGTACTTC. Its translation is CASSMDRVSYEQYF.

The CDR3 DNA reads as TGTGCCAGCACCAGGGACAGGGGATCCCAAGAGACCCAGTACTTC. Its protein is CASTRDRGSQETQYF. V gene TRBV6-5 combines with J gene TRBJ2-5; 10 bases align to TRBD1. The germline CDR1 and CDR2 sequences are MNHEY and SVGAGI. CDR3 size: 15 residues. The junction had 6 bases not matched to a gene; V was cut back by 7 bases and J by 1 base.

The chain couples TRBV20-1 to TRBJ2-7, with D perhaps matching TRBD1 (6 bases). This CDR3 is 11 amino acids long. V lost 5 bases, J lost 2 bases, and 7 bases lay in between. Germline CDR1 DFQATT, CDR2 SNEGSKA (reference sequence). DNA of the CDR3: TGCAGTGCTGGGACAACCTACGAGCAGTACTTC. It encodes CSAGTTYEQYF.

The V call is TRBV7-6, the J call TRBJ2-7; 7 bases line up with TRBD2. The germline CDR1 and CDR2 sequences are SGHVS and FNYEAQ. Unmatched junction bases numbered 11, after V lost 2 bases and J lost 7 bases. The CDR3 totals 15 residues. The CDR3 loop is CASSLKAGDPGEQYF. CDR3 sequence (DNA): TGTGCCAGCAGCTTAAAGGCGGGGGACCCGGGGGAGCAGTACTTC.

The chain uses TRBV2 and TRBJ2-7; 7 positions match TRBD2. J was trimmed by 2 bases and V by 3 bases; bases with no gene match: 7. This CDR3 spans 15 amino acids. From germline, CDR1 is SNHLY and CDR2 FYNNEI. The CDR3 DNA reads TGTGCCAGCAGTGAGGGGGGGTATTCTACCTACGAGCAGTACTTC. Its translation is CASSEGGYSTYEQYF. Complete variable domain (other parts from reference TRBV2 and TRBJ2-7): EPEVTQTPSHQVTQMGQEVILRCVPISNHLYFYWYRQILGQKVEFLVSFYNNEISEKSEIFDDQFSVERPDGSNFTLKIRSTKLEDSAMYFCASSEGGYSTYEQYFGPGTRLTVT.

The chain combines TRBV11-3 with TRBJ2-1, with TRBD2 matching 7 bases. The J segment lost 4 bases and the V segment lost 3 bases, leaving 3 bases of the junction unmatched. The germline CDR1 and CDR2 sequences are SGHNT and YENEEA. CDR3 length: 14 amino acids. The CDR3 loop reads CASSLGGSYNEQFF. For the CDR3, the DNA is TGTGCCAGCAGCTTGGGCGGGAGTTACAATGAGCAGTTCTTC.

The rearrangement uses TRBV30 and TRBJ2-7; D remains ambiguous. Germline V gene sequence: CDR1 GTSNPN, CDR2 SVGIG (reference sequence). The CDR3 length is 13 residues. Trimming took off 8 bases at V and 0 bases at J, with 14 bases between the two ends. For the CDR3, the DNA is TGTGCCCGTCGTCCGGGTAACTCCTACGAGCAGTACTTC. Its protein product is CARRPGNSYEQYF. Drawing the rest from reference TRBV30 and TRBJ2-7, the complete variable domain is SQTIHQWPATLVQPVGSPLSLECTVEGTSNPNLYWYRQAAGRGLQLLFYSVGIGQISSEVPQNLSASRPQDRQFILSSKKLLLSDSGFYLCARRPGNSYEQYFGPGTRLTVT.

This clone was detected once. The rearrangement joins TRBV18 to TRBJ1-3; TRBD1 matches 7 bases. The CDR3 has 16 amino acids. The V segment lost 4 bases and the J segment 0 bases; nucleotides outside the gene matches: 6. Germline loops: CDR1 KGHSH, CDR2 LQKENI. The CDR3 coding sequence is TGTGCCAGCTCACTTGAGACAGGGCGCTCTGGAAACACCATATATTTT. Its protein is CASSLETGRSGNTIYF.

The chain carries TRBV2 and TRBJ1-1; no firm D call. Trimming shortened V by 5 bases and J by 8 bases, and 15 bases separated the two germline ends. Germline V gene lookup returns CDR1 SNHLY and CDR2 FYNNEI. This CDR3 comprises 13 residues. The CDR3 DNA reads as TGTGCCAGCAGTACGGGTATTTCCCGAGAAGCTTTCTTT. It specifies CASSTGISREAFF.

This clone has only one observation. The chain carries TRBV28 and TRBJ1-2; D is possibly TRBD1 (5 bases). CDR1 and CDR2 (germline): MDHEN, SYDVKM. The CDR3 runs to 14 residues. V was shortened by 3 bases and J by 7 bases, with 15 bases between the two germline ends. In DNA, the CDR3 is TGTGCCAGCAGTTTTCCGGGGGAAAGTTTTGGCTACACCTTC. This translates into CASSFPGESFGYTF.